This T cell receptor beta chain was profiled in a study of early T cells in non-severe SARS-CoV-2 infection. Study at large: With bulk RNA from unsorted whole blood as input, sequencing yielded unpaired chains.

Unique molecular identifier tags were affixed to discrete cDNA molecules. TCRdb re-called the 5' RACE reads through MiXCR, storing one row per CDR3 protein. The table includes some 35,000 distinct CDR3 sequences, roughly 5% detected once. This clonotype was recorded at least ten times. The antigen is undetermined. Study conclusions and caveats: A preference for anti-spike CD8 responses marked VDJdb matching, which missed private and CD4 specificities.

Germline CDR1 SGHTA, CDR2 FQGNSA. V lost 5 bases, J lost 2 bases, and 22 bases lay in between. The CDR3 is 17 amino acids. Sequenced material: whole blood. The genes are TRBV7-2 and TRBJ2-7; weak D call: TRBD2 (6 bases). This sequence was found in an adult who was a healthcare worker with PCR-confirmed SARS-CoV-2 infection or an uninfected control (not recorded which). For the CDR3, the DNA is TGTGCCAGCAGCCGATTCGGGACTGAGATACGTGCCTACGAGCAGTACTTC. This translates into CASSRFGTEIRAYEQYF.